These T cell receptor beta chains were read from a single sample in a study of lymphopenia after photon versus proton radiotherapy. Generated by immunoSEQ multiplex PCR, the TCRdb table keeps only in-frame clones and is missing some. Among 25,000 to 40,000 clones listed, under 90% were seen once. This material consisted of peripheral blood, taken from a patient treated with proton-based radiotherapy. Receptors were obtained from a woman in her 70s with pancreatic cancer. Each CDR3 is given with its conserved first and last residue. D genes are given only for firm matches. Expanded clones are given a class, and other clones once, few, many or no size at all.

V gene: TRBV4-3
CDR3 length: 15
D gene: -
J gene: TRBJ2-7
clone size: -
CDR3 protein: CASSSPPTGKGEQYF
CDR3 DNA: TGCGCCAGCAGCTCACCCCCCACAGGGAAGGGCGAGCAGTACTTC

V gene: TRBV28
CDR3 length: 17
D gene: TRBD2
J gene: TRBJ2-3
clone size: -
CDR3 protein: CASSPHPGLAPTDTQYF
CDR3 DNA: TGTGCCAGCAGTCCCCACCCGGGACTAGCGCCCACAGATACGCAGTATTTT

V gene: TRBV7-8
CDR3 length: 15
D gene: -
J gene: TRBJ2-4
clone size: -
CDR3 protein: CASSLGGGQVSIQYF
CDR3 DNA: TGTGCCAGCAGCTTAGGGGGGGGACAGGTCAGCATTCAGTACTTC

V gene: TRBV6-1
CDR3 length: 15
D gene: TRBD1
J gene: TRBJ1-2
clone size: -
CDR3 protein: CASSEGTGVGYGYTF
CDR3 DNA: TGTGCCAGCAGTGAGGGGACAGGGGTTGGGTATGGCTACACCTTC

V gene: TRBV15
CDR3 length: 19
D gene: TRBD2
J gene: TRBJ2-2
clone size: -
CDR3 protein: CATTSGGLAAYWNTGELFF
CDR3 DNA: TGTGCCACCACATCTGGGGGACTAGCGGCCTACTGGAACACCGGGGAGCTGTTTTTT

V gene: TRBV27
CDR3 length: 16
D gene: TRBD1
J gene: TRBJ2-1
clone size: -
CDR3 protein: CASSSVGQGRGNEQFF
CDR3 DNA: TGTGCCAGCAGTTCCGTAGGACAGGGCCGGGGCAATGAGCAGTTCTTC

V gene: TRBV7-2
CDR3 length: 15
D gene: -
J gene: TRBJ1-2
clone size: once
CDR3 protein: CASSLSGPTNYGYTF
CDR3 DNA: TGTGCCAGCAGCCTATCGGGGCCCACTAACTATGGCTACACCTTC

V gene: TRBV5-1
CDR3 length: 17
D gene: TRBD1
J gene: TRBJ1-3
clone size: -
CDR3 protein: CASSLVQGISSGNTIYF
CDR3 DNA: TGCGCCAGCAGCTTGGTACAGGGGATCTCCTCTGGAAACACCATATATTTT

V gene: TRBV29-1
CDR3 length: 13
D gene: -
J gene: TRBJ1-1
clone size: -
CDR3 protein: CSVEGDIDTEAFF
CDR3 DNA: TGCAGCGTCGAAGGGGACATCGACACTGAAGCTTTCTTT

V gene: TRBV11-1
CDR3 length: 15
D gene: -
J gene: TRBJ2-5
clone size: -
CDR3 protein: CASSLARLDQETQYF
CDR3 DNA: TGTGCCAGCAGCTTAGCTAGATTAGACCAAGAGACCCAGTACTTC

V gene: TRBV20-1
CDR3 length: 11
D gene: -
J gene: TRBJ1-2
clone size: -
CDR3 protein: CSAGGYYGYTF
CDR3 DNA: TGCAGTGCTGGGGGATATTATGGCTACACCTTC

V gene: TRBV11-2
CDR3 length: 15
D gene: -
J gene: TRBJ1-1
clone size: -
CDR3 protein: CASSLGWAVNTEAFF
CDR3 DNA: TGTGCCAGCAGCTTAGGGTGGGCAGTCAACACTGAAGCTTTCTTT

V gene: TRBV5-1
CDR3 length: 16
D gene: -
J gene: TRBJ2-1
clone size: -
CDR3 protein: CASSSGLLQKDNEQFF
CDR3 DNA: TGCGCCAGCAGCTCGGGACTCCTACAAAAAGACAATGAGCAGTTCTTC

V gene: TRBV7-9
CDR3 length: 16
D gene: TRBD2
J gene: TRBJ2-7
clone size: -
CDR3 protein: CASSSITSGTTYEQYF
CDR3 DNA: TGTGCCAGCAGCTCGATAACTAGCGGGACAACCTACGAGCAGTACTTC

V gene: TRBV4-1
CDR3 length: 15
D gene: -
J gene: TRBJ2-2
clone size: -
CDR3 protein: CASSQADGYTGELFF
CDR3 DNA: TGCGCCAGCAGCCAGGCTGACGGATACACCGGGGAGCTGTTTTTT

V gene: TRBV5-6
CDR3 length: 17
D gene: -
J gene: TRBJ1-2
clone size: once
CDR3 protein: CASSLISQGNRFYGYTF
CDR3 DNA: TGTGCCAGCAGCTTAATTTCGCAGGGGAATAGGTTCTATGGCTACACCTTC

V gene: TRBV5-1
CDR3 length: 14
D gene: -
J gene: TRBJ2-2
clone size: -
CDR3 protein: CASSTTTGPGELFF
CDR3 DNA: TGCGCCAGCAGCACGACAACAGGGCCCGGGGAGCTGTTTTTT

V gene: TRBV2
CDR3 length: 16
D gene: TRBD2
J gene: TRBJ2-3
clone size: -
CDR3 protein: CASSQTSGSGTDTQYF
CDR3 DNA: TGTGCCAGCAGCCAGACTAGCGGGAGTGGCACAGATACGCAGTATTTT

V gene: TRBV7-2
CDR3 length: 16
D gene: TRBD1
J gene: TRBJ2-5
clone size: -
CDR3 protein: CASSLVLGQGGETQYF
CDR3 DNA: TGTGCCAGCAGCTTAGTCCTGGGACAGGGGGGCGAGACCCAGTACTTC

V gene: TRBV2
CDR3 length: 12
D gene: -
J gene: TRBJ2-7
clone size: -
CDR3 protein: CASSLSGYEQYF
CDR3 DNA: TGTGCCAGCAGTCTTAGTGGCTACGAGCAGTACTTC

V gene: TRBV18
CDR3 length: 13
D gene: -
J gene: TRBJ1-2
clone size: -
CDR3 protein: CASSRDASYGYTF
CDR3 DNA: TGTGCCAGCTCACGGGACGCAAGCTATGGCTACACCTTC

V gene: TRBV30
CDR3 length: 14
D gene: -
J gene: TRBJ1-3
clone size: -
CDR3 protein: CAWSVPAGGNTIYF
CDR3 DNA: TGTGCCTGGAGTGTACCGGCAGGTGGAAACACCATATATTTT

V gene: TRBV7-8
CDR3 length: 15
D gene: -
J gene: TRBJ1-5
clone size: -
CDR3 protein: CASSLGRNSNQPQHF
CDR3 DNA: TGTGCCAGCAGCTTAGGACGGAATAGCAATCAGCCCCAGCATTTT

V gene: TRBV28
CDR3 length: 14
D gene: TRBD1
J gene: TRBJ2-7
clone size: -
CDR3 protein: CASSWTGSSYEQYF
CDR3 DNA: TGTGCCAGCAGTTGGACAGGGAGCTCCTACGAGCAGTACTTC

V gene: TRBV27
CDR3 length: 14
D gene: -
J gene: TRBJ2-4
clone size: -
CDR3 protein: CASSPGARTNIQYF
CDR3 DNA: TGTGCCAGCAGTCCCGGGGCCAGGACAAACATTCAGTACTTC

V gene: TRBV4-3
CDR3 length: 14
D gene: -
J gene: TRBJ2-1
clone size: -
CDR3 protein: CASSQELGANEQFF
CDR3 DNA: TGCGCCAGCAGCCAAGAGCTGGGCGCCAATGAGCAGTTCTTC

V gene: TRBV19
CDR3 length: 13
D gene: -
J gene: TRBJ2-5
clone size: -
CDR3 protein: CASSIAGWETQYF
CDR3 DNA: TGTGCCAGTAGTATCGCAGGGTGGGAGACCCAGTACTTC

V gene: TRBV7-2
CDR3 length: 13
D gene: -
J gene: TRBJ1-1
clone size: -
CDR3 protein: CASSYRENTEAFF
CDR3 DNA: TGTGCCAGCAGCTACAGGGAGAACACTGAAGCTTTCTTT

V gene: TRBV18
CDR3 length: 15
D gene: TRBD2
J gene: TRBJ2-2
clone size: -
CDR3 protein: CASSPREGNTGELFF
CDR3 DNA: TGTGCCAGCTCACCACGGGAGGGGAACACCGGGGAGCTGTTTTTT

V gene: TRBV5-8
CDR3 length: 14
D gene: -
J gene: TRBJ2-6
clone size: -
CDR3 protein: CASSLSAGANVLTF
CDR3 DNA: TGTGCCAGCAGCTTGTCTGCTGGGGCCAACGTCCTGACTTTC

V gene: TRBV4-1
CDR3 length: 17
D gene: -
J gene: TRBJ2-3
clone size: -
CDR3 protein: CASSRNQGQPHTDTQYF
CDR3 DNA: TGCGCCAGCAGCCGGAACCAGGGACAACCTCACACAGATACGCAGTATTTT

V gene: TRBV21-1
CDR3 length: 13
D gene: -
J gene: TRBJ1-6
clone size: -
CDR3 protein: CAIIPGQGSPLHF
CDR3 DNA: TGTGCCATCATACCGGGACAAGGGTCACCCCTCCACTTT

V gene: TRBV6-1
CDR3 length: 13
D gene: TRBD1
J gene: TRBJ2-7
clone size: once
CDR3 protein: CASNSGGVYEQYF
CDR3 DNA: TGTGCCAGCAACTCAGGGGGAGTCTACGAGCAGTACTTC

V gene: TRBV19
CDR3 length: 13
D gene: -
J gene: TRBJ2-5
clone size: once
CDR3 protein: CASSPALRETQYF
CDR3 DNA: TGTGCCAGTAGTCCGGCCCTGAGGGAGACCCAGTACTTC

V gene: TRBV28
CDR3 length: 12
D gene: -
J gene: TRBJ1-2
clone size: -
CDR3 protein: CASAQGFYGYTF
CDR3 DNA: TGTGCCAGCGCCCAGGGGTTCTATGGCTACACCTTC

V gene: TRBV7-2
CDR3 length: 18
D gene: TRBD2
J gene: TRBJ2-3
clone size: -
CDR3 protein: CASSWGSSGRAWADTQYF
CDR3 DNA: TGTGCCAGCAGCTGGGGGTCTAGCGGGAGGGCCTGGGCAGATACGCAGTATTTT

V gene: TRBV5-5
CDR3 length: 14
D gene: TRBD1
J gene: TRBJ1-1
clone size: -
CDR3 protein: CASSPRDRAPRTFF
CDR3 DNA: TGTGCCAGCAGCCCCCGGGACAGGGCCCCCCGGACTTTCTTT

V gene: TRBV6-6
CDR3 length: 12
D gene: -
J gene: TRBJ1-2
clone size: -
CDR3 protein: CASSRDRPGYTF
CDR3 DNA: TGTGCCAGCAGTCGAGACAGGCCTGGCTACACCTTC

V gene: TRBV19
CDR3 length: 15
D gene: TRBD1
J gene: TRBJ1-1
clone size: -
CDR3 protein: CASSLRQGGLGEAFF
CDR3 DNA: TGTGCCAGTAGTCTCCGACAGGGCGGGTTGGGTGAAGCTTTCTTT

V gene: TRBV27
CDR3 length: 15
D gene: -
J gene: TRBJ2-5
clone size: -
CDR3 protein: CASSFRASLQETQYF
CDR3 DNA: TGTGCCAGCAGTTTTAGGGCCTCCCTCCAGGAGACCCAGTACTTC

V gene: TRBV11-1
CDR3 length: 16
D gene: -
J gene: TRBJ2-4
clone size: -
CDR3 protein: CASSPDISIVGDIQYF
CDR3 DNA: TGTGCCAGCAGCCCAGATATCTCCATTGTAGGGGACATTCAGTACTTC

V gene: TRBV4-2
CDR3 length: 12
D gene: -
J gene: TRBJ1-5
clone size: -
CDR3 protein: CASSQVGQPQHF
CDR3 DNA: TGTGCCAGCAGCCAAGTGGGTCAGCCCCAGCATTTT

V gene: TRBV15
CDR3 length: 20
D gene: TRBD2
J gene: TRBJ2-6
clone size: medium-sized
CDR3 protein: CATSRDRAGGILSGANVLTF
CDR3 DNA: TGTGCCACCAGCAGAGATCGGGCGGGAGGGATTCTGTCTGGGGCCAACGTCCTGACTTTC

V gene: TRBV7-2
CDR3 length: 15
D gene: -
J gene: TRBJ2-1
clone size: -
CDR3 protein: CASSLGVSSYNEQFF
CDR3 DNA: TGTGCCAGCAGCTTAGGAGTCTCCTCCTACAATGAGCAGTTCTTC

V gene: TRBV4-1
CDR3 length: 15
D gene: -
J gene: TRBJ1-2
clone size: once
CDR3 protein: CASSPGPGANYGYTF
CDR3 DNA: TGCGCCAGCAGCCCAGGGCCCGGAGCTAACTATGGCTACACCTTC

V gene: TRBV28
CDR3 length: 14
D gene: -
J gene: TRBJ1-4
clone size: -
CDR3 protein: CASRTQGLNEKLFF
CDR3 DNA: TGTGCCAGCAGAACTCAGGGGTTAAATGAAAAACTGTTTTTT

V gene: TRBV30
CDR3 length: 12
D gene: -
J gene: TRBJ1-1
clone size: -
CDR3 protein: CAFTPASGQAFF
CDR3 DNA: TGTGCCTTCACTCCGGCCTCGGGGCAAGCTTTCTTT

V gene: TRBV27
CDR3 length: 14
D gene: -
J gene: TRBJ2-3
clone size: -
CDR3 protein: CASSYGRNTDTQYF
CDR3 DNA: TGTGCCAGCAGCTATGGACGCAACACAGATACGCAGTATTTT

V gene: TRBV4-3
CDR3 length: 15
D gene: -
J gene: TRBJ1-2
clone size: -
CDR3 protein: CASSQGDTGNYGYTF
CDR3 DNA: TGCGCCAGCAGCCAGGGCGATACAGGAAACTATGGCTACACCTTC

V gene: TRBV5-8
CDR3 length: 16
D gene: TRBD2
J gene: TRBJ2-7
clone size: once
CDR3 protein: CASSLERTSGTYEQYF
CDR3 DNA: TGTGCCAGCAGCTTGGAGAGGACTAGCGGGACCTACGAGCAGTACTTC

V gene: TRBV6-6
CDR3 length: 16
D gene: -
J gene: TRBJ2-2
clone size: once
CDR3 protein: CASSPPGTLNTGELFF
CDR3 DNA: TGTGCCAGCAGCCCCCCGGGGACACTGAACACCGGGGAGCTGTTTTTT

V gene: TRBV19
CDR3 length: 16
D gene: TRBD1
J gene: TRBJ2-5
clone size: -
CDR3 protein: CASSIGTGDFQETQYF
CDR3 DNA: TGTGCCAGTAGTATCGGGACAGGGGACTTTCAAGAGACCCAGTACTTC

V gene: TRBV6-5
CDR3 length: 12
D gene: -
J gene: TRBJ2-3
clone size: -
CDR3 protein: CASILPPDTQYF
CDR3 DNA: TGTGCCAGCATCCTTCCACCAGATACGCAGTATTTT

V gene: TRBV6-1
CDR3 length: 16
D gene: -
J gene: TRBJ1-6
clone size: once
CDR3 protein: CASSVLGGIRDSPLHF
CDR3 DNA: TGTGCCAGCAGTGTATTAGGGGGGATCAGGGATTCACCCCTCCACTTT

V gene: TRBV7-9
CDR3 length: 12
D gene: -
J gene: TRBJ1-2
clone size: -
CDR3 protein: CASGTPTAYSTF
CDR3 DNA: TGTGCCAGCGGTACGCCGACAGCTTACTCCACCTTC